Described below is a single TCR beta chain sequence and its context. The data are from a study of blood T cell repertoires in COVID-19. Study as a whole: Samples of COVID-19 (acute and convalescent) were obtained from the United States, Italy and Spain. T cells, B-cell-depleted T cells, or PBMCs provided the cDNA or gDNA that served as material.

CDR1 is MNHEY, CDR2 SVGAGI, per germline. The CDR3 consists of 12 residues. V lost 6 bases, J lost 12 bases, and 7 bases stayed unmatched. Data came from immunoSEQ multiplex PCR; TCRdb stores just in-frame clones and leaves some out. The repertoire includes about 290,000 clones, around nine tenths of them detected once, and 1.7% sits in the top ten. Study members were between roughly 18 and 89 years old and lived in 20 to 25 US regions. This sequence was found in a woman in her forties who had recovered from COVID-19. The sample comprised PBMCs or T cells enriched from blood (not recorded which). The chain employs TRBV6-5 and TRBJ1-1; 10 bases agree with TRBD1. DNA of the CDR3: TGTGCCAGCAGATTCGACAGGGGGCAAACTTTCTTT. Its protein is CASRFDRGQTFF.